Listed below are T cell receptor beta chains from one sample, sequenced in a study of blood T cell repertoires in COVID-19. Clones were sequenced by immunoSEQ multiplex PCR, and TCRdb holds only the in-frame ones, with some missing. The data hold about 220,000 clones, with 87% observed a single time. The sample taken for sequencing was peripheral blood. The origin of the receptors is a man aged 35 to 55 with active or convalescent COVID-19. Each CDR3 is given with its conserved first and last residue. Fields, in order: V gene, clone size, J gene, D gene, CDR3 protein, CDR3 DNA. A D gene is named only where the DNA matches it firmly. Some rows have no size entry. The others give once, few or many, or a class for an expanded clone.

>TRBV5-1|-|TRBJ1-5|-
CASSPGTSSNQPQHF
TGCGCCAGCAGCCCCGGGACAAGTAGCAATCAGCCCCAGCATTTT
>TRBV5-1|-|TRBJ1-2|-
CASSIAGAYGYTF
TGCGCCAGCAGCATCGCGGGGGCTTATGGCTACACCTTC
>TRBV7-8|-|TRBJ2-1|-
CASSPGVYEQFF
TGTGCCAGCAGCCCGGGTGTCTATGAGCAGTTCTTC
>TRBV19|-|TRBJ1-1|-
CATHPGGGNTEAFF
TGTGCCACCCATCCCGGAGGAGGGAACACTGAAGCTTTCTTT
>TRBV28|-|TRBJ2-7|TRBD1
CASSLISGQDGIKQYF
TGTGCCAGCAGTTTAATCTCAGGACAGGACGGAATAAAGCAGTACTTC
>TRBV5-1|once|TRBJ2-3|-
CASSLEAREDTQYF
TGCGCCAGCAGCTTGGAGGCTCGGGAAGATACGCAGTATTTT
>TRBV24-1|many|TRBJ1-1|TRBD1
CATMGQGGTEAFF
TGTGCCACCATGGGACAGGGTGGCACTGAAGCTTTCTTT
>TRBV7-2|-|TRBJ2-7|TRBD2
CASSSTITSGSIF
TGTGCCAGCAGCTCTACAATAACTAGCGGGAGTATATTC
>TRBV5-1|-|TRBJ1-2|TRBD1
CASSFGRGQGYYGYTF
TGCGCCAGCAGCTTCGGCCGAGGACAGGGGTACTATGGCTACACCTTC
>TRBV6-5|-|TRBJ2-7|TRBD2
CASSYSLVAGYEQYF
TGTGCCAGCAGTTACTCGTTGGTAGCGGGATACGAGCAGTACTTC
>TRBV3-1/TRBV3-2|-|TRBJ1-1|-
CASSQGGLNTEAFF
TGTGCCAGCAGCCAAGGTGGGCTGAACACTGAAGCTTTCTTT
>TRBV12-3/TRBV12-4|once|TRBJ2-5|-
CASSQGHLETQYF
TGTGCCAGCAGTCAGGGACACCTAGAGACCCAGTACTTC
>TRBV29-1|-|TRBJ1-1|-
CSVGQPGTEAFF
TGCAGCGTTGGACAGCCAGGCACTGAAGCTTTCTTT
>TRBV3-1/TRBV3-2|-|TRBJ1-1|TRBD1
CASTSGGGTEAFF
TGTGCCAGCACCTCAGGGGGAGGCACTGAAGCTTTCTTT
>TRBV11-3|once|TRBJ1-1|-
CASSDLLRGTEAFF
TGTGCCAGCAGCGATCTTTTACGGGGCACTGAAGCTTTCTTT
>TRBV18|-|TRBJ1-6|TRBD1
CASSPRNDRVNSPLHF
TGTGCCAGCTCACCACGAAACGACAGGGTTAATTCACCCCTCCACTTT
>TRBV2|-|TRBJ1-2|-
CASRSSTGPYGYTF
TGTGCCAGCAGGAGCTCTACAGGGCCCTATGGCTACACCTTC
>TRBV6-5|-|TRBJ1-3|TRBD1
CASSRDRAGGNTIYF
TGTGCCAGCAGCCGCGACAGGGCGGGAGGAAACACCATATATTTT
>TRBV5-1|-|TRBJ2-1|-
CASSTPRGTFYNEQFF
TGCGCCAGCAGCACCCCTAGGGGAACCTTTTACAATGAGCAGTTCTTC
>TRBV30|once|TRBJ2-1|TRBD2
CAWSAVGGAEQFF
TGTGCCTGGAGTGCGGTCGGGGGGGCTGAGCAGTTCTTC